Following are 3 T cell receptor beta chains from one sample sequenced in a study of cytomegalovirus exposure and HLA in healthy donors. It was with 60 Vbeta and 13 Jbeta primers that the PCR ran. Profiling relied on immunoSEQ multiplex PCR, and the TCRdb table lists in-frame clones only, not all of them. The table includes 150,000 to 250,000 clones, approximately 83% detected once. Specimen: PBMCs. All receptors come from a boy under 10 years old in good health and CMV-seronegative.

As for this clone: Other DNA sequences in this specimen translate into the identical CDR3. This chain uses TRBV4-2 with TRBJ1-1; maybe TRBD1 (6 bases). Germline CDR1 and CDR2: LGHNA and YNFKEQ. V dropped 2 bases and J dropped 2 bases, with 9 bases sitting between them. This CDR3 contains 14 residues. The CDR3 DNA reads as TGTGCCAGCAGCCAATTGACAGGAAACACTGAAGCTTTCTTT. This encodes CASSQLTGNTEAFF.

The V and J genes are TRBV18 and TRBJ1-6, with 10 bases aligning to TRBD1. The CDR3 consists of 16 residues. V lost 3 bases and J lost 7; bases outside the gene matches: 6. The germline CDR1 and CDR2 sequences are KGHSH and LQKENI. The CDR3 coding sequence is TGTGCCAGCTCACCCTTTCCGGGACAGGGGAATTCACCCCTCCACTTT. It translates to CASSPFPGQGNSPLHF.

The chain couples TRBV7-2 to TRBJ1-1; D gene unclear. Germline assignment: CDR1 SGHTA and CDR2 FQGNSA. This CDR3 is 14 amino acids long. V was clipped by 0 bases and J by 7 bases, with 12 bases between them. In DNA form, the CDR3 reads TGTGCCAGCAGCTTAGCAGGCGGTGGAAATGAAGCTTTCTTT. This translates into CASSLAGGGNEAFF.